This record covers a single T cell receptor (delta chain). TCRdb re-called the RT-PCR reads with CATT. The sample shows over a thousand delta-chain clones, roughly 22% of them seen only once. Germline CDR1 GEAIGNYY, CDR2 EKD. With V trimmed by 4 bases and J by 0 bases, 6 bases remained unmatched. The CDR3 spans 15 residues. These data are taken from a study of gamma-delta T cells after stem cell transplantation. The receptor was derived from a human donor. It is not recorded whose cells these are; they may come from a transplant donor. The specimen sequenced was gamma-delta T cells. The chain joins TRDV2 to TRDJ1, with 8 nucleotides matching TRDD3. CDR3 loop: CACDTVLGDTDKLIF. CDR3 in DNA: TGTGCCTGTGATACCGTACTGGGGGACACCGATAAACTCATCTTT.